The rows below give T cell receptor beta chains drawn from one sample of a study of T-cell memory formation after mild COVID-19. Via MiXCR, TCRdb re-called the 5' RACE reads, giving one row per CDR3 protein. The data show about 88,000 distinct CDR3 sequences, with approximately 23% seen just once and less than 55% held by the top ten. Specimen: PBMCs or a T cell subset sorted from them (not recorded which). Receptors were obtained from a man between 18 and 35 years old who had mild COVID-19 (a few samples of this study predate the infection). Cell type and time point are not known. Each CDR3 is given with its conserved first and last residue. A D gene is named only where the DNA matches it firmly. Clone sizes are given selectively: once, few, many, or a class where the clone is expanded.

CDR3 length: 14; D gene: -; V gene: TRBV11-2; J gene: TRBJ2-5; clone size: -; CDR3 protein: CASSLGQRQETQYF; CDR3 DNA: TGTGCCAGCAGCTTAGGACAGCGGCAAGAGACCCAGTACTTC
CDR3 length: 14; D gene: -; V gene: TRBV19; J gene: TRBJ1-5; clone size: -; CDR3 protein: CARTGTGVNQPQHF; CDR3 DNA: TGTGCCAGAACCGGGACGGGGGTTAATCAGCCCCAGCATTTT
CDR3 length: 11; D gene: -; V gene: TRBV5-1; J gene: TRBJ2-7; clone size: many; CDR3 protein: CASSLLGEQYF; CDR3 DNA: TGCGCCAGCAGCTTGCTGGGCGAGCAGTACTTC
CDR3 length: 14; D gene: -; V gene: TRBV14; J gene: TRBJ1-2; clone size: -; CDR3 protein: CASSQLSQLYGYTF; CDR3 DNA: TGTGCCAGCAGCCAACTGTCCCAGCTCTATGGCTACACCTTC
CDR3 length: 16; D gene: TRBD2; V gene: TRBV5-1; J gene: TRBJ2-3; clone size: -; CDR3 protein: CASSFLAGGSTDTQYF; CDR3 DNA: TGCGCCAGCAGCTTCCTAGCGGGGGGGAGCACAGATACGCAGTATTTT
CDR3 length: 14; D gene: -; V gene: TRBV15; J gene: TRBJ1-2; clone size: -; CDR3 protein: CATSRVKQNYGYTF; CDR3 DNA: TGTGCCACCAGCAGAGTGAAACAGAACTATGGCTACACCTTC
CDR3 length: 16; D gene: -; V gene: TRBV9; J gene: TRBJ1-5; clone size: -; CDR3 protein: CASSDGEGISNQPQHF; CDR3 DNA: TGTGCCAGCAGCGACGGGGAGGGGATTAGCAATCAGCCCCAGCATTTT
CDR3 length: 14; D gene: -; V gene: TRBV5-1; J gene: TRBJ1-1; clone size: -; CDR3 protein: CASSLTGMNTEAFF; CDR3 DNA: TGCGCCAGCAGCTTAACAGGGATGAACACTGAAGCTTTCTTT
CDR3 length: 13; D gene: -; V gene: TRBV27; J gene: TRBJ1-6; clone size: few; CDR3 protein: CASSFGPDSPLHF; CDR3 DNA: TGTGCCAGCAGTTTCGGACCGGATTCACCCCTCCACTTT
CDR3 length: 18; D gene: -; V gene: TRBV4-2; J gene: TRBJ2-5; clone size: few; CDR3 protein: CASSGTGGGERGQETQYF; CDR3 DNA: TGTGCCAGCAGCGGAACGGGTGGCGGGGAAAGGGGGCAAGAGACCCAGTACTTC
CDR3 length: 15; D gene: TRBD1; V gene: TRBV5-1; J gene: TRBJ1-4; clone size: -; CDR3 protein: CASSLEGGSGEKLFF; CDR3 DNA: TGCGCCAGCAGCTTGGAAGGGGGCAGTGGTGAAAAACTGTTTTTT
CDR3 length: 15; D gene: TRBD1; V gene: TRBV7-2; J gene: TRBJ2-5; clone size: -; CDR3 protein: CASSLPGTGWETQYF; CDR3 DNA: TGTGCCAGCAGCTTGCCCGGGACAGGGTGGGAGACCCAGTACTTC
CDR3 length: 13; D gene: -; V gene: TRBV7-9; J gene: TRBJ2-5; clone size: -; CDR3 protein: CASSTGTPETQYF; CDR3 DNA: TGTGCCAGCAGCACCGGGACGCCTGAGACCCAGTACTTC
CDR3 length: 14; D gene: -; V gene: TRBV20-1; J gene: TRBJ1-1; clone size: few; CDR3 protein: CSARGQGFDTEAFF; CDR3 DNA: TGCAGTGCTAGAGGGCAGGGTTTTGACACTGAAGCTTTCTTT
CDR3 length: 15; D gene: -; V gene: TRBV6-2/TRBV6-3; J gene: TRBJ1-2; clone size: few; CDR3 protein: CASSYSTGTGPSYTF; CDR3 DNA: TGTGCCAGCAGTTACTCGACCGGGACCGGACCGAGCTACACCTTC
CDR3 length: 11; D gene: -; V gene: TRBV5-6; J gene: TRBJ2-1; clone size: -; CDR3 protein: CASSRAHEQFF; CDR3 DNA: TGTGCCAGCAGCCGCGCGCATGAGCAGTTCTTC
CDR3 length: 16; D gene: -; V gene: TRBV7-6; J gene: TRBJ1-1; clone size: -; CDR3 protein: CASSLAGGRVRTEAFF; CDR3 DNA: TGTGCCAGCAGCTTAGCGGGTGGCAGGGTTAGAACTGAAGCTTTCTTT
CDR3 length: 16; D gene: -; V gene: TRBV4-3; J gene: TRBJ1-3; clone size: few; CDR3 protein: CASSQDGVGSGNTIYF; CDR3 DNA: TGCGCCAGCAGCCAAGACGGCGTAGGCTCTGGAAACACCATATATTTT
CDR3 length: 13; D gene: -; V gene: TRBV12-3/TRBV12-4; J gene: TRBJ2-2; clone size: few; CDR3 protein: CASRPEGTGELFF; CDR3 DNA: TGTGCCAGCAGACCTGAGGGGACCGGGGAGCTGTTTTTT
CDR3 length: 18; D gene: TRBD2; V gene: TRBV28; J gene: TRBJ2-1; clone size: -; CDR3 protein: CASSGGLADTKPYNEQFF; CDR3 DNA: TGTGCCAGCAGTGGGGGACTAGCGGACACAAAGCCCTACAATGAGCAGTTCTTC